These 2 T cell receptor beta chains share one sample of origin, sequenced in a study of cytomegalovirus exposure and HLA in healthy donors. The PCR used 60 Vbeta and 13 Jbeta primers. Assay used: immunoSEQ multiplex PCR; TCRdb lists only in-frame clones, some missing. The sample lists under 95,000 clones, roughly 83% occurring once. The source material was PBMCs. The receptors derive from a woman between 40 and 55 years old in good health and CMV-seropositive.

This clone was seen a handful of times. The genes are TRBV11-2 and TRBJ2-7; TRBD2 matches 7 bases. Per the germline V gene, CDR1 is SGHAT and CDR2 is FQNNGV. This CDR3 comprises 15 residues. The J segment lost 5 bases and the V segment lost 1 base, leaving 8 bases of the junction unmatched. The DNA for the CDR3 is TGTGCCAGCAGCTTAGTAGTCTCGGCGGGGGACGAGCAGTACTTC. This codes for CASSLVVSAGDEQYF.

The chain couples TRBV6-4 to TRBJ2-3, with TRBD2 matching over 12 bases. Trimming removed 2 bases from V and 6 bases from J; junction bases left unmatched: 0. This CDR3 has 14 amino acids. Germline V gene lookup returns CDR1 MRHNA and CDR2 SNTAGT. Here the CDR3 DNA reads TGTGCCAGCAGTGACGGACTAGCGGGGGATACGCAGTATTTT. Encoded protein: CASSDGLAGDTQYF.